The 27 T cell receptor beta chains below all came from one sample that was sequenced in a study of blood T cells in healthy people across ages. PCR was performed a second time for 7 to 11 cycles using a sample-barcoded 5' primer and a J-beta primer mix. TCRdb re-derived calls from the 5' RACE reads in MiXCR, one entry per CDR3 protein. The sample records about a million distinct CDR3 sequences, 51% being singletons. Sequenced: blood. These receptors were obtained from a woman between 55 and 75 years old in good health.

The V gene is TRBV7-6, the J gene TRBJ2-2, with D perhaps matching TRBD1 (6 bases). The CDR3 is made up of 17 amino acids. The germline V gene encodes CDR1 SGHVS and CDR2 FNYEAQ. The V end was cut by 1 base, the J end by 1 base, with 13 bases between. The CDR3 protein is CASSLGGIRGNTGELFF. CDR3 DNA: TGTGCCAGCAGCTTAGGGGGTATCAGGGGGAACACCGGGGAGCTGTTTTTT.

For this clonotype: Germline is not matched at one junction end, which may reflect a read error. DNA of the CDR3: TGTGCCGGCAGCCAAGCTCCGTTGAACGAGCAGTACTTC. It translates to CAGSQAPLNEQYF. The chain links TRBV3-1 to TRBJ2-5, with no clear D. Gene TRBJ2-7 matches the end of the DNA better, so the J call may be wrong. This CDR3 comprises 13 residues. From germline, CDR1 is LGHDT and CDR2 YNNKEL (reference sequence).

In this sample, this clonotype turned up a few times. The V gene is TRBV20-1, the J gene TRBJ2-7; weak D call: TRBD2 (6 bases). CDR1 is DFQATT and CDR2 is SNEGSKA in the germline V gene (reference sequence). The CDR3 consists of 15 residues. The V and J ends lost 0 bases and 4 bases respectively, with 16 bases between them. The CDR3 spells CSAREGRRRAYEQYF. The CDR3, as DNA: TGCAGTGCTAGAGAAGGGAGGAGAAGAGCTTACGAGCAGTACTTC.

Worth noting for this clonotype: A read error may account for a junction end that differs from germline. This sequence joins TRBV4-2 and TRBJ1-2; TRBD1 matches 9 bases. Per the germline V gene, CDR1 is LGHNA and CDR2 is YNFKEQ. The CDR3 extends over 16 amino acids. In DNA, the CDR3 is TGTGCCGGCAGCCAAGAGCGTCCGGACAGGGGCTATGGCTACACCTTC. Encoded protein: CAGSQERPDRGYGYTF.

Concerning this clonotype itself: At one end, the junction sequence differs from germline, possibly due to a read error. The CDR3 spells CATSEGTGGSDEQYF. As DNA, the CDR3 is TGTGCCACCAGTGAAGGTACAGGGGGCTCCGACGAGCAGTACTTC. The chain couples TRBV24-1 to TRBJ2-5; 9 nucleotides line up with TRBD1. The DNA end lines up better with TRBJ2-7; the J call may be wrong. The CDR3 loop spans 15 amino acids. Germline V gene data show CDR1 as KGHDR and CDR2 as SFDVKD.

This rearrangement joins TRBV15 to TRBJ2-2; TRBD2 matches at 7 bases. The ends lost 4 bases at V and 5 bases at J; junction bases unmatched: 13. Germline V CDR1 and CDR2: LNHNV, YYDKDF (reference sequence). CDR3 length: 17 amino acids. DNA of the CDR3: TGTGCCACCAGCACCCCGGGGGTAGCGGGCAGGACCGGGGAGCTGTTTTTT. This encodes CATSTPGVAGRTGELFF.

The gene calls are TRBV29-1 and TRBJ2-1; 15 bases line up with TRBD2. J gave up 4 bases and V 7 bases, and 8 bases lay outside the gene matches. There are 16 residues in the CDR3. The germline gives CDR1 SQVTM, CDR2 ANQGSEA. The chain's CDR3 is CSASRTSGREYNEQFF. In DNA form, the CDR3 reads TGCAGCGCCTCCCGGACTAGCGGGAGGGAATACAATGAGCAGTTCTTC.

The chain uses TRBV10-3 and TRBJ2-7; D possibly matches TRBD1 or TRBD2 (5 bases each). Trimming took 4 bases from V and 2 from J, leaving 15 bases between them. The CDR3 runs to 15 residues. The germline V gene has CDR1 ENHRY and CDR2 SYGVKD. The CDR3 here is CAISVRWGLAYEQYF. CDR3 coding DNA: TGTGCCATCAGTGTGAGATGGGGGTTGGCCTACGAGCAGTACTTC.

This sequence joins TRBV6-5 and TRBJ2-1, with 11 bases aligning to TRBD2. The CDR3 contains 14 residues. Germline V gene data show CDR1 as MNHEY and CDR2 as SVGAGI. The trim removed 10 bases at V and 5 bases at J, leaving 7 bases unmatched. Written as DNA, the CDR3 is TGTGCCACCCAGACTAGCGGGACTGACAATGAGCAGTTCTTC. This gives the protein CATQTSGTDNEQFF.

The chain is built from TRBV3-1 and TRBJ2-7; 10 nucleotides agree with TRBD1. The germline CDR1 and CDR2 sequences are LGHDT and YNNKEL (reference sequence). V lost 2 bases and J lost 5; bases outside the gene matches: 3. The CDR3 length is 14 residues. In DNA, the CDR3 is TGTGCCAGCAGCCAATTAGACAGGGGGCACGAGCAGTACTTC. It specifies CASSQLDRGHEQYF.

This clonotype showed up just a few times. The CDR3 is CASSSTASADTQYF. For the CDR3, the DNA is TGTGCCAGCAGTTCGACTGCCTCGGCAGATACGCAGTATTTT. V gene TRBV28 combines with J gene TRBJ2-3; no definite D call. Germline assignment: CDR1 MDHEN and CDR2 SYDVKM. This CDR3 is built from 14 residues. V lost 4 bases and J 4 bases, leaving 12 bases between the germline ends.

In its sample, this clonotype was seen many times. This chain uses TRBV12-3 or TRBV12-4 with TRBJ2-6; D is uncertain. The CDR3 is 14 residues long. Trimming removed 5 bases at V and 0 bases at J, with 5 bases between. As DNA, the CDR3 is TGTGCCAGCAGTGATAGCTCTGGGGCCAACGTCCTGACTTTC. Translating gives CASSDSSGANVLTF.

The CDR3 protein is CASRAWGKLAGGTNEQYF. The CDR3 DNA is TGTGCCAGCAGGGCGTGGGGAAAACTAGCGGGAGGGACGAATGAGCAGTACTTC. The chain uses TRBV5-4 and TRBJ2-5; 13 bases line up with TRBD2. The CDR3 totals 18 residues. V shed 5 bases and J 11 bases; nucleotides not matched to a gene: 21. Per the germline V gene, CDR1 is SGHNT and CDR2 is YYREEE (reference sequence).

This CDR3 reads CASSRAGHGYTF. In DNA form, the CDR3 reads TGTGCCAGCAGTAGGGCGGGGCACGGCTACACCTTC. This rearrangement joins TRBV12-3 or TRBV12-4 to TRBJ1-2; D possibly corresponds to TRBD1 (5 bases). Trimming cost V 5 bases and J 8 bases, with 12 bases left between them. CDR3 length: 12 residues.

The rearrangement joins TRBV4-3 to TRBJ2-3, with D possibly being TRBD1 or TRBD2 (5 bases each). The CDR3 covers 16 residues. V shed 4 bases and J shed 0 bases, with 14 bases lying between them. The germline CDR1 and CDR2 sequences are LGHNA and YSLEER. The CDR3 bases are TGCGCCAGCAGCCTGAGCCGGGACCCCAGCACAGATACGCAGTATTTT. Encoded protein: CASSLSRDPSTDTQYF.

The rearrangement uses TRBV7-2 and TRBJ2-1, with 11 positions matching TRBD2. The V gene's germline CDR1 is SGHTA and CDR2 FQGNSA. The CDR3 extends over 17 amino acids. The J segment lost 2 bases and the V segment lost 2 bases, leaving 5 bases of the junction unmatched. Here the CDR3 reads CASSLLLAGGPYNEQFF. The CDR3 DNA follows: TGTGCCAGCAGCTTATTATTAGCGGGAGGGCCCTACAATGAGCAGTTCTTC.

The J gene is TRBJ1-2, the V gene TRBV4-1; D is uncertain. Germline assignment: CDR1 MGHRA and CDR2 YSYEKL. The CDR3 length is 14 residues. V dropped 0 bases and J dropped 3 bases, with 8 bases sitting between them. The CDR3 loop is CASSQDKGDYGYTF. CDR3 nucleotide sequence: TGCGCCAGCAGCCAAGATAAGGGAGACTATGGCTACACCTTC.

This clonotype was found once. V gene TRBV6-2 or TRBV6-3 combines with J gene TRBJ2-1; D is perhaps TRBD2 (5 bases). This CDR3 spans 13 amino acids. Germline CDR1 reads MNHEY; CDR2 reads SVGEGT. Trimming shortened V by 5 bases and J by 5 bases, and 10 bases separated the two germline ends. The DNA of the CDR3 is TGTGCCAGCAGTGACTGGGAGAACAATGAGCAGTTCTTC. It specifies CASSDWENNEQFF.

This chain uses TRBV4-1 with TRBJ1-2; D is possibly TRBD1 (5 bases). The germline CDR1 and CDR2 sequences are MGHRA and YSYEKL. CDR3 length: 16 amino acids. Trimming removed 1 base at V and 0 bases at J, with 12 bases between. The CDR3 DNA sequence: TGCGCCAGCAGCCAAGCGCTAAGGGGAGCTAACTATGGCTACACCTTC. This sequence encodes CASSQALRGANYGYTF.

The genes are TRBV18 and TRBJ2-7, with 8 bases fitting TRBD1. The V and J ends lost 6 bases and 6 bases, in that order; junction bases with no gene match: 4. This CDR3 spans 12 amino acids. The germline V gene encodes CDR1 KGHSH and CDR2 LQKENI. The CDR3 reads CASSDRVGEQYF. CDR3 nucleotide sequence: TGTGCCAGCTCGGACAGGGTGGGCGAGCAGTACTTC.

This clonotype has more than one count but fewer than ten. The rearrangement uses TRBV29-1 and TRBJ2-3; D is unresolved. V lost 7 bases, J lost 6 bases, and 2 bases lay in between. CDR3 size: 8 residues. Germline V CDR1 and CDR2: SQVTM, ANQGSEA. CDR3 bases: TGCAGCGCGGATACGCAGTATTTT. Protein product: CSADTQYF.

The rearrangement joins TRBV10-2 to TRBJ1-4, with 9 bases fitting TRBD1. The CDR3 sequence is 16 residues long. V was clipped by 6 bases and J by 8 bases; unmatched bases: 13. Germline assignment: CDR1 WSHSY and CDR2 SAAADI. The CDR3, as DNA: TGCGCCAGCAGGCCGGGACAGGGCTATCGGGAGGAAAAACTGTTTTTT. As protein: CASRPGQGYREEKLFF.

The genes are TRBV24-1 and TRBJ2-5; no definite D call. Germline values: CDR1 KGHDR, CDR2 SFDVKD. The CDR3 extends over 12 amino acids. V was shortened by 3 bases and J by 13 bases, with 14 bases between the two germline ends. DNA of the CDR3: TGTGCCACCAGTGATCCCCGAGGTAGTCTGTACTTC. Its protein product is CATSDPRGSLYF.

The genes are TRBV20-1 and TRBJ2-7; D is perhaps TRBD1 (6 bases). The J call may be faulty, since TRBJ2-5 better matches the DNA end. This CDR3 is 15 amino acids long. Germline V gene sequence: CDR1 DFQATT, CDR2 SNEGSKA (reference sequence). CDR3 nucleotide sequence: TGCAGTGCTAGCCCACCGGGACAACTGAAAGAGACCCAGTACTTC. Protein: CSASPPGQLKETQYF.

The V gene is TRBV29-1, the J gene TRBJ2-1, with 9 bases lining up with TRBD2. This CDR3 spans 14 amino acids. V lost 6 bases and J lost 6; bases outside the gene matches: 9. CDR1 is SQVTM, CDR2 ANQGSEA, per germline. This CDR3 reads CSVKTSGIINEQFF. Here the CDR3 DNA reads TGCAGCGTGAAGACTAGCGGAATAATCAATGAGCAGTTCTTC.

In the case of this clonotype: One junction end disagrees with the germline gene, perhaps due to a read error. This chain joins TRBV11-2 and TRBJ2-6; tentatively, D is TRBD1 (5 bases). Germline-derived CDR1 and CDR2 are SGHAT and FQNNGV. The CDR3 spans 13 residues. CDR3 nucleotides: TGTGCCTGCAGCCAGGGTCAGATTGGGGTCCTGACTTTC. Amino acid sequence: CACSQGQIGVLTF.

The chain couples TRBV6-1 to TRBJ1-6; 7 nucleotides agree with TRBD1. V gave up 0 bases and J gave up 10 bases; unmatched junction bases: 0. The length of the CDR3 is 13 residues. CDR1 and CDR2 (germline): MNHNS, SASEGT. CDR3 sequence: CASSEAQGSPLHF. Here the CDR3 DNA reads TGTGCCAGCAGTGAAGCACAGGGGTCACCCCTCCACTTT.